This T cell receptor (beta chain) was recorded in a study of T-cell reconstitution after alpha-beta-depleted transplantation in children. General study points: At the one-year point after transplant, T-cell counts and TCRbeta diversity were found to come mostly from T cells that had been newly produced. Alpha-beta T cells about two months after transplant reportedly derived from several hundred expanded graft clones. Surviving thymic progenitors and recipient T cells were the source of high TCRbeta diversity at day 60 in some patients.

Molecular barcoding with unique molecular identifiers was used for the TCRbeta library. TCRdb ran MiXCR on the PCR reads and lists one entry per CDR3 protein. This table has 500,000 to 650,000 distinct CDR3 sequences, around 13% appearing once. This clonotype has a handful of counts. As yet, its antigen is unknown. This specimen was PBMCs, mostly from graft donor cells, taken 360 days after TCRalphabeta/CD19-depleted stem cell transplant. The receptor comes from a male patient under 18 who had a stem cell transplant for acute myeloid leukemia, so the T cells may come from the graft donor.

The CDR3 DNA is TGCAGCGTCTTGCCGGGACTAGCGGGCAATGAGCAGTTCTTC. Its translation: CSVLPGLAGNEQFF. V gene TRBV29-1 combines with J gene TRBJ2-1, with 12 bases lining up with TRBD2. This CDR3 has 14 amino acids. CDR1 SQVTM and CDR2 ANQGSEA come from the germline V gene. The J segment lost 6 bases and the V segment lost 6 bases, leaving 6 bases of the junction unmatched.